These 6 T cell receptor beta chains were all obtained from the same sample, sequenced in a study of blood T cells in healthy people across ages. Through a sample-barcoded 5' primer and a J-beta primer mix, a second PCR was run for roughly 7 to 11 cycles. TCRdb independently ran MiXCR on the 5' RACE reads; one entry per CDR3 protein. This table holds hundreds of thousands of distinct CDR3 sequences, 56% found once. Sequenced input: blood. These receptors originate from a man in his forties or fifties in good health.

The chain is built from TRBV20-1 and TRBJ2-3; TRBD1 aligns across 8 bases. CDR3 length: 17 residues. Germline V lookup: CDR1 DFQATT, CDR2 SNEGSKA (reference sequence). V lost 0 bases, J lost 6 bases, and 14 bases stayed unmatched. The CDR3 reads CSARDPGGRVGFDTQYF. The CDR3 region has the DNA TGCAGTGCTAGAGACCCAGGGGGCCGTGTTGGTTTCGATACGCAGTATTTT.

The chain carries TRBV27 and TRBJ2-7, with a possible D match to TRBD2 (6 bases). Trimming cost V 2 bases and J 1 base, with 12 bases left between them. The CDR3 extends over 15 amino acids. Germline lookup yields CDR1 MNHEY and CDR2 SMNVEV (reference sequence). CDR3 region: CASSLGGRPSYEQYF. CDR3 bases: TGTGCCAGCAGTTTAGGGGGGAGACCTTCCTACGAGCAGTACTTC.

The CDR3, as DNA: TGTGCCAGCAGCCAGGGACTAGCGGGAAGTGAGCAGTTCTTC. Translating gives CASSQGLAGSEQFF. This rearrangement joins TRBV2 to TRBJ2-1; 13 bases line up with TRBD2. The CDR3 is 14 amino acids. The V segment lost 6 bases and the J segment 9 bases; nucleotides outside the gene matches: 5. Per germline, CDR1 SNHLY and CDR2 FYNNEI.

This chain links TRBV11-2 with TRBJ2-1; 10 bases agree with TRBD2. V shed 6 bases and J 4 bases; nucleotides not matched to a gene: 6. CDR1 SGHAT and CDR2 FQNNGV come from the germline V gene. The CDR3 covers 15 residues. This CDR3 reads CASSSLAGEYNEQFF. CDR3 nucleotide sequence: TGTGCCAGCAGTTCTCTAGCGGGGGAATACAATGAGCAGTTCTTC.

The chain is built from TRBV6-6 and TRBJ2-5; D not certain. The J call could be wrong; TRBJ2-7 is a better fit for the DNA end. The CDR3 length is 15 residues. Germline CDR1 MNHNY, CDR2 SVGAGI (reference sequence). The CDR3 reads CASSYLDLALDEQYF. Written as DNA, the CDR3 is TGTGCCAGCAGTTACCTTGACCTGGCCCTCGACGAGCAGTACTTC.

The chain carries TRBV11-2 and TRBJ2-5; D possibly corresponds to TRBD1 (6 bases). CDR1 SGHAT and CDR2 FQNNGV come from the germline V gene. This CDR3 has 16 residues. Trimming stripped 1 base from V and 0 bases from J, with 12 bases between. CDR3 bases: TGTGCCAGCAGCTTAGGGACAGCAGGGAACCAAGAGACCCAGTACTTC. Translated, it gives CASSLGTAGNQETQYF.